These 19 T cell receptor beta chains were all obtained from the same sample, sequenced in a study of blood T cell repertoires in COVID-19. Sequenced by immunoSEQ multiplex PCR; TCRdb stores in-frame clones only, minus some. The repertoire holds under 350,000 clones, with around 89% as singletons. Sequencing was performed on peripheral blood. Receptors were obtained from a man in his forties with acute or convalescent COVID-19.

This chain uses TRBV7-9 with TRBJ2-3; 7 positions match TRBD2. CDR3 size: 16 residues. CDR1 is SEHNR and CDR2 is FQNEAQ in the germline V gene (reference sequence). Trimming removed 5 bases from V and 2 bases from J; junction bases left unmatched: 10. CDR3 in DNA: TGTGCCAGCAGCCTCGCAGGTAGCGGGTCCACAGATACGCAGTATTTT. Protein product: CASSLAGSGSTDTQYF.

The chain employs TRBV3-1 (or the pseudogene TRBV3-2) and TRBJ1-4, with TRBD1 as a possible D gene (5 bases). Germline lookup yields CDR1 LGHDT and CDR2 YNNKEL (reference sequence). V was trimmed by 2 bases and J by 8 bases, leaving 12 bases between them. There are 14 residues in the CDR3. CDR3 bases: TGTGCCAGCAGCCAATCCAGGGAAGGCGAAAAACTGTTTTTT. This gives the protein CASSQSREGEKLFF.

With regard to this clone: Distinct nucleotide sequences in the sample also encode this CDR3. V and J are TRBV9 and TRBJ1-6; D is ambiguous. The CDR3 contains 16 residues. Between the trimmed V and J ends, which lost 2 bases and 0 bases, there was a span of 9 bases. The V gene's germline CDR1 is SGDLS and CDR2 YYNGEE. This CDR3 is CASSVGGSSYNSPLHF. The CDR3 DNA reads as TGTGCCAGCAGCGTGGGAGGGAGCTCCTATAATTCACCCCTCCACTTT.

The genes are TRBV23-1 and TRBJ1-2, with D possibly TRBD1 on 6 matching bases. TRBV23-1 falls under the ORF class, with uncertain function. The CDR3 runs to 11 residues. V was trimmed by 7 bases and J by 8 bases, leaving 11 bases between them. The DNA of the CDR3 is TGCGCCAGCAACAGGGCAGGAGGCTACACCTTC. It translates to CASNRAGGYTF.

A single count supports this clone. This chain joins TRBV2 and TRBJ1-1; 10 bases line up with TRBD1. The germline CDR1 and CDR2 sequences are SNHLY and FYNNEI. The CDR3 has 18 residues. J gave up 5 bases and V 7 bases, and 19 bases lay outside the gene matches. CDR3 nucleotides: TGTGCCAGCATGAGGGGACAGGGGTTGGGTCCTGGTGGGACTGAAGCTTTCTTT. The encoded protein is CASMRGQGLGPGGTEAFF.

A word on this clone: One end of the junction varies from germline; a read error may be responsible. Other nucleotide sequences in the sample specify the same CDR3. The CDR3 bases are TGTGCTAGCAGCCCTTTGGGACAGGGGGACAATCAGCCCCAGCATTTT. This sequence encodes CASSPLGQGDNQPQHF. This chain links TRBV6-2 or TRBV6-3 with TRBJ1-5; 11 nucleotides agree with TRBD1. Looked up from germline, CDR1 is MNHEY and CDR2 is SVGEGT. The CDR3 is made up of 16 amino acids.

V is TRBV30 and J is TRBJ2-3, with 11 bases aligning to TRBD2. CDR1 is GTSNPN and CDR2 is SVGIG in the germline V gene (reference sequence). Trimming cost V 4 bases and J 4 bases; bases outside gene matches: 4. There are 14 residues in the CDR3. The CDR3 sequence is CAWIQTSGADTQYF. The CDR3 nucleotides read TGTGCCTGGATCCAGACTAGCGGGGCAGATACGCAGTATTTT.

This chain uses TRBV15 with TRBJ1-2, with D possibly TRBD1 on 5 matching bases. Deletions cut 0 bases from V and 4 bases from J, with 12 bases between. This CDR3 comprises 15 residues. The V gene's germline CDR1 is LNHNV and CDR2 YYDKDF (reference sequence). The CDR3 DNA is TGTGCCACCAGCAGAGATCGCCCAGGGCGCTATGGCTACACCTTC. Amino acid sequence: CATSRDRPGRYGYTF.

This clone turned up a few times. The sample holds other DNA sequences that translate to the same CDR3. J is TRBJ2-3 and V is TRBV2, with TRBD2 matching 9 bases. Germline CDR1 and CDR2: SNHLY and FYNNEI. V lost 8 bases and J lost 8; bases outside the gene matches: 17. This CDR3 comprises 16 residues. As DNA, the CDR3 is TGTGCCAGCCATGGGGGAGCGGGGGGTGGAAGGGGTACGCAGTATTTT. Protein product: CASHGGAGGGRGTQYF.

The gene calls are TRBV9 and TRBJ2-3; TRBD1 might be the D (6 bases). V was cut by 1 base and J by 10 bases, with 13 bases left in between. Germline V gene data show CDR1 as SGDLS and CDR2 as YYNGEE. The CDR3 runs 13 residues. In DNA form, the CDR3 reads TGTGCCAGCAGCGTACACGGACAGACGGCGCAGTATTTT. This codes for CASSVHGQTAQYF.

The chain uses TRBV19 and TRBJ1-1; 7 bases align to TRBD1. CDR3 length: 14 amino acids. Germline values: CDR1 LNHDA, CDR2 SQIVND (reference sequence). Trimming cost V 5 bases and J 6 bases; bases outside gene matches: 9. Here the CDR3 reads CASSSLQGLAEAFF. The CDR3, as DNA: TGTGCCAGTAGTTCCTTACAGGGGTTGGCTGAAGCTTTCTTT.

The V and J genes are TRBV30 and TRBJ1-2, with D possibly matching TRBD1 (6 bases). CDR3 size: 14 residues. Deletions cut 4 bases from V and 2 bases from J, with 14 bases between. CDR1 GTSNPN and CDR2 SVGIG come from the germline V gene (reference sequence). CDR3 sequence: CAWIRQGINYGYTF. In nucleotides, the CDR3 is TGTGCCTGGATCCGGCAGGGGATCAACTATGGCTACACCTTC. Full variable domain (missing parts from reference TRBV30 and TRBJ1-2): SQTIHQWPATLVQPVGSPLSLECTVEGTSNPNLYWYRQAAGRGLQLLFYSVGIGQISSEVPQNLSASRPQDRQFILSSKKLLLSDSGFYLCAWIRQGINYGYTFGSGTRLTVV.

Concerning this clone: Other DNA sequences in the sample encode the same CDR3. The chain carries TRBV5-1 and TRBJ2-1; 9 positions match TRBD1. The CDR3 is 14 residues long. CDR1 and CDR2 (germline): SGHRS, YFSETQ. After removal of 4 bases from V and 4 bases from J, the junction contained 3 bases not matched to a gene. DNA for the CDR3: TGCGCCAGCAGCCCCGGACAGGGGTACAATGAGCAGTTCTTC. Encoded protein: CASSPGQGYNEQFF.

This clone was recorded only once. This chain connects TRBV19 to TRBJ1-5, with a tentative D call TRBD1 (6 bases). CDR1 and CDR2 (germline): LNHDA, SQIVND (reference sequence). V gave up 4 bases and J gave up 3 bases, with 13 bases separating them. There are 15 residues in the CDR3. For the CDR3, the DNA is TGTGCCAGTAGTACGCTTCAGGGGAACAATCAGCCCCAGCATTTT. Its translation: CASSTLQGNNQPQHF.

The chain uses TRBV10-1 and TRBJ2-3; no clear D gene. The CDR3 sequence is 14 residues long. The V and J ends lost 6 bases and 0 bases respectively, with 10 bases between them. The V gene's germline CDR1 is WNHNN and CDR2 SYGVQD (reference sequence). The CDR3 region has the DNA TGCGCCAGCAGCGCCCAAACTAGCACAGATACGCAGTATTTT. It yields the protein CASSAQTSTDTQYF.

The chain employs TRBV10-2 and TRBJ1-5; the match to TRBD1 covers 9 bases. The CDR3 has 14 residues. From germline, CDR1 is WSHSY and CDR2 SAAADI. The ends lost 6 bases at V and 1 base at J; junction bases unmatched: 1. CDR3 loop: CASRQGASNQPQHF. The CDR3 nucleotides are TGCGCCAGCAGACAGGGGGCAAGCAATCAGCCCCAGCATTTT.

V usage is TRBV19 and J usage is TRBJ1-5; the D is unclear. CDR1 LNHDA and CDR2 SQIVND come from the germline V gene (reference sequence). V was pared by 5 bases and J by 4 bases, with 9 bases between. The CDR3 length is 13 residues. Here the CDR3 reads CASSVMANQPQHF. CDR3 coding DNA: TGTGCCAGTAGTGTAATGGCAAATCAGCCCCAGCATTTT. The full variable domain, rest sourced from reference TRBV19 and TRBJ1-5, is DGGITQSPKYLFRKEGQNVTLSCEQNLNHDAMYWYRQDPGQGLRLIYYSQIVNDFQKGDIAEGYSVSREKKESFPLTVTSAQKNPTAFYLCASSVMANQPQHFGDGTRLSIL.

The chain employs TRBV28 and TRBJ2-6; 8 bases agree with TRBD1. V lost 2 bases to trimming and J lost 4 bases; unmatched junction nucleotides: 13. This CDR3 region has 19 residues. Per germline, CDR1 MDHEN and CDR2 SYDVKM. CDR3 protein: CASSLSGRGRTKGANVLTF. The DNA of the CDR3 is TGTGCCAGCAGTTTAAGCGGCAGGGGGCGCACAAAAGGGGCCAACGTCCTGACTTTC.

The rearrangement joins TRBV5-6 to TRBJ2-2; 9 nucleotides align to TRBD1. The CDR3 loop spans 17 amino acids. Trimming cost V 4 bases and J 1 base; bases outside gene matches: 8. Germline assignment: CDR1 SGHDT and CDR2 YYEEEE. CDR3 DNA: TGTGCCAGCAGCGCAGGGACAGGGAGGTGGAACACCGGGGAGCTGTTTTTT. Encoded protein: CASSAGTGRWNTGELFF.